A single sample gave rise to the 29 T cell receptor beta chains below, sequenced in a study of shared clonotypes between healthy human individuals (dated by TCRdb to about 2020). The protocol used for the library was the immunoSEQ multiplex PCR assay. TCRdb obtained this table from immuneACCESS and retained in-frame rearrangements with V and J assigned. These tables miss some clones; where compared with another copy, unresolved V genes account for less than half of the shortfall, and the remainder is unexplained. The sample table records a few hundred thousand clones; about 73% of these occur just once. In total, the top ten clones hold about 10% of the sample. The sample consisted of memory CD4+ T cells sorted from blood. The sample's cell subset or site label is to be understood as: CD45RA-negative fraction. These receptors came from a man aged 30 to 39 in good health.

This rearrangement joins TRBV5-1 to TRBJ1-1; D perhaps matches TRBD1 (5 bases). CDR1 SGHRS and CDR2 YFSETQ come from the germline V gene. The CDR3 has 15 residues. Trimming shortened V by 0 bases and J by 6 bases, and 15 bases separated the two germline ends. This CDR3 is CASSLGTTGFPEAFF. The CDR3 nucleotides read TGCGCCAGCAGCTTGGGTACTACAGGCTTCCCTGAAGCTTTCTTT.

This clone was seen a few times. The rearrangement uses TRBV6-1 and TRBJ2-7; no firm D call. The V and J ends lost 6 bases and 3 bases respectively, with 18 bases between them. Germline assignment: CDR1 MNHNS and CDR2 SASEGT. The CDR3 spans 15 residues. In DNA form, the CDR3 reads TGTGCCAGCAGCAAAGCCGTCAGTTCCAGCTACGAGCAGTACTTC. This codes for CASSKAVSSSYEQYF.

The table lists this clone with a count of one. The chain couples TRBV30 to TRBJ2-3, with D possibly being TRBD2 (5 bases). Germline assignment: CDR1 GTSNPN and CDR2 SVGIG (reference sequence). V was cut by 4 bases and J by 3 bases, with 11 bases left in between. The length of the CDR3 is 13 residues. CDR3 in amino acids: CAWILAGTDTQYF. In DNA, the CDR3 is TGTGCCTGGATCCTAGCCGGGACAGATACGCAGTATTTT.

The V gene is TRBV5-6, the J gene TRBJ1-4; D perhaps matches TRBD1 (6 bases). CDR3 size: 16 residues. V shed 2 bases and J shed 4 bases, with 15 bases lying between them. Germline CDR1 reads SGHDT; CDR2 reads YYEEEE. CDR3 in DNA: TGTGCCAGCAGCTTATTGGACAGCAGGAGTAATGAAAAACTGTTTTTT. This sequence encodes CASSLLDSRSNEKLFF.

The chain combines TRBV5-1 with TRBJ1-6; TRBD1 agrees at 10 bases. Germline V CDR1 and CDR2: SGHRS, YFSETQ. The CDR3 runs to 16 residues. Losses at the gene ends were 0 bases for V and 6 bases for J; bases not matched to a gene: 3. For the CDR3, the DNA is TGCGCCAGCAGCTTGGTGGGACAGGGGCCTAATTCACCCCTCCACTTT. It codes for CASSLVGQGPNSPLHF.

The genes are TRBV29-1 and TRBJ2-7; possible D gene TRBD1, 6 bases. Germline V gene lookup returns CDR1 SQVTM and CDR2 ANQGSEA. V was cut by 4 bases and J by 1 base, with 11 bases left in between. CDR3 length: 13 residues. The chain's CDR3 is CSVGAGASYEQYF. The CDR3 DNA sequence: TGCAGCGTTGGGGCAGGGGCATCCTACGAGCAGTACTTC.

V is TRBV6-1 and J is TRBJ2-1; D perhaps matches TRBD1 (5 bases). Between the trimmed V and J ends, which lost 2 bases and 13 bases, there was a span of 15 bases. The CDR3 is 13 residues long. Germline values: CDR1 MNHNS, CDR2 SASEGT. The CDR3 nucleotides read TGTGCCAGCAGTGAATTAGGGTGGGGCTATCAGTTCTTC. Translation: CASSELGWGYQFF.

This sequence joins TRBV11-3 and TRBJ2-2; D not resolved. Germline V CDR1 and CDR2: SGHNT, YENEEA. The V gene lost 4 bases and the J gene lost 0 bases, with 3 bases spanning the gap. The CDR3 is 13 residues long. CDR3 bases: TGTGCCAGCAGCTCGACGAACACCGGGGAGCTGTTTTTT. Protein product: CASSSTNTGELFF.

The chain couples TRBV9 to TRBJ2-7; 9 bases are shared with TRBD2. Germline assignment: CDR1 SGDLS and CDR2 YYNGEE. This CDR3 region has 15 residues. V lost 0 bases, J lost 6 bases, and 7 bases stayed unmatched. CDR3 sequence: CASSVASGLAGEQYF. The CDR3 DNA sequence: TGTGCCAGCAGCGTAGCGTCGGGACTAGCCGGCGAGCAGTACTTC.

The chain has TRBV28 and TRBJ2-7; 12 bases match TRBD2. J was trimmed by 5 bases and V by 4 bases; bases with no gene match: 9. The CDR3 spans 16 residues. Germline V gives CDR1 MDHEN, CDR2 SYDVKM. CDR3 DNA: TGTGCCAGCAGTTATAGAACTAGCGGGAGGTATAACGAGCAGTACTTC. It encodes CASSYRTSGRYNEQYF.

J is TRBJ2-1 and V is TRBV6-5; 7 bases are a match to TRBD1. V was clipped by 7 bases and J by 2 bases; unmatched bases: 8. Germline V CDR1 and CDR2: MNHEY, SVGAGI. This CDR3 has 15 amino acids. CDR3 in DNA: TGTGCCAGCACGGGCCCCGGGACAGCCTACAATGAGCAGTTCTTC. Its translation: CASTGPGTAYNEQFF.

The V call is TRBV12-5, the J call TRBJ2-2, with TRBD2 matching 9 bases. CDR3 size: 14 residues. V trimming: 5 bases; J trimming: 4 bases; junction bases outside the gene matches: 2. Germline V lookup: CDR1 LGHNT, CDR2 FRNRAP. The CDR3 DNA follows: TGTGCTAGTGGTACAGCGGGGGGCACCGGGGAGCTGTTTTTT. Translating gives CASGTAGGTGELFF.

The chain links TRBV5-4 to TRBJ2-7; 9 bases are a match to TRBD2. CDR1 is SGHNT, CDR2 YYREEE, per germline (reference sequence). The CDR3 consists of 15 residues. V dropped 3 bases and J dropped 1; count of bases not matched to a gene: 5. The CDR3 sequence: CASSWGGRASYEQYF. The DNA of the CDR3 is TGTGCCAGCAGCTGGGGCGGGAGGGCTTCCTACGAGCAGTACTTC.

The chain links TRBV5-1 to TRBJ1-1; 8 nucleotides line up with TRBD1. Germline-derived CDR1 and CDR2 are SGHRS and YFSETQ. The junction had 3 bases not matched to a gene; V was cut back by 2 bases and J by 0 bases. The CDR3 spans 15 residues. This chain's CDR3 is CASSLTGGMNTEAFF. CDR3 bases: TGCGCCAGCAGCTTAACAGGGGGGATGAACACTGAAGCTTTCTTT.

This chain uses TRBV14 with TRBJ1-3; TRBD1 matches at 8 bases. There are 17 residues in the CDR3. The J segment lost 3 bases and the V segment lost 2 bases, leaving 9 bases of the junction unmatched. Germline assignment: CDR1 SGHDN and CDR2 FVKESK. The CDR3 sequence is CASSQKFPDRGGNTIYF. The CDR3 DNA sequence: TGTGCCAGCAGCCAAAAATTTCCCGACAGGGGTGGAAACACCATATATTTT.

The sample holds a few counts of this clone. The chain recombines TRBV28 with TRBJ2-3; the match to TRBD2 covers 8 bases. This CDR3 is 18 amino acids long. The germline CDR1 and CDR2 sequences are MDHEN and SYDVKM. V was clipped by 3 bases and J by 2 bases; unmatched bases: 13. CDR3 region: CASSFPRGAGVHTDTQYF. The CDR3 DNA is TGTGCCAGCAGTTTCCCCCGTGGAGCGGGAGTACACACAGATACGCAGTATTTT.

This clone was recorded a few times. This chain uses TRBV27 with TRBJ1-5; the D gene is possibly TRBD1 (5 bases). The ends were cut back, 6 bases at V and 5 bases at J, with 17 bases in the middle. The CDR3 sequence is 15 residues long. CDR1 and CDR2 from the germline V gene are MNHEY and SMNVEV (reference sequence). The CDR3 is CASSPIWGVDQPQHF. The DNA of the CDR3 is TGTGCCAGCAGCCCTATATGGGGGGTTGATCAGCCCCAGCATTTT.

The chain joins TRBV6-5 to TRBJ1-2; the match to TRBD1 covers 8 bases. The CDR3 runs 15 residues. CDR1 is MNHEY, CDR2 SVGAGI, per germline. V was pared by 7 bases and J by 7 bases, with 14 bases of the junction left unmatched. CDR3 sequence (DNA): TGTGCCAGCACCATGAATCTAGGACAGGGCATTGGCTACACCTTC. Protein: CASTMNLGQGIGYTF.

The chain employs TRBV5-1 and TRBJ1-2; no firm D call. Germline lookup yields CDR1 SGHRS and CDR2 YFSETQ. The CDR3 has 13 amino acids. V was cut by 6 bases and J by 3 bases, with 12 bases left in between. The CDR3 bases are TGCGCCAGCAAAGGGAATTTGGACTATGGCTACACCTTC. This encodes CASKGNLDYGYTF. The full variable domain, its missing parts supplied by reference TRBV5-1 and TRBJ1-2, is KAGVTQTPRYLIKTRGQQVTLSCSPISGHRSVSWYQQTPGQGLQFLFEYFSETQRNKGNFPGRFSGRQFSNSRSEMNVSTLELGDSALYLCASKGNLDYGYTFGSGTRLTVV.

This clone showed up just once. The rearrangement uses TRBV28 and TRBJ2-1; 8 bases are shared with TRBD2. Germline V gene sequence: CDR1 MDHEN, CDR2 SYDVKM. The CDR3 covers 17 residues. The V and J ends lost 1 base and 6 bases, in that order; junction bases with no gene match: 11. Here the CDR3 DNA reads TGTGCCAGCAGTTTATTTCGGGGTGGACTAGCCGGCAATGAGCAGTTCTTC. Translated, it gives CASSLFRGGLAGNEQFF.

This clone was seen a handful of times. V usage is TRBV19 and J usage is TRBJ1-4; D is ambiguous. The CDR3 runs 12 residues. CDR1 LNHDA and CDR2 SQIVND come from the germline V gene (reference sequence). V was trimmed by 4 bases and J by 12 bases, leaving 12 bases between them. CDR3 in amino acids: CASSRVSRELFF. CDR3 in DNA: TGTGCCAGTAGTAGGGTATCACGAGAACTGTTTTTT.

This chain links TRBV5-1 with TRBJ2-3, with a tentative D call TRBD1 (6 bases). There are 16 residues in the CDR3. The V end lost 4 bases, the J end lost 2 bases, and 17 bases lay between the germline ends. Looked up from germline, CDR1 is SGHRS and CDR2 is YFSETQ. The CDR3 DNA is TGCGCCAGCAGCCTCCTAAGGGGGTCTAACACAGATACGCAGTATTTT. Its protein is CASSLLRGSNTDTQYF.

The rearrangement links TRBV4-3 to TRBJ2-7; either TRBD1 or TRBD2 may fit D (6 bases each). This CDR3 is 15 amino acids long. The germline V gene has CDR1 LGHNA and CDR2 YSLEER. Trimming cost V 4 bases and J 5 bases, with 18 bases left between them. The CDR3 loop reads CASSLTVAEGDEQYF. The CDR3 bases are TGCGCCAGCAGCCTGACCGTAGCGGAGGGGGACGAGCAGTACTTC.

The rearrangement joins TRBV28 to TRBJ2-3; the D gene is possibly TRBD1 (6 bases). CDR3 length: 15 residues. Per the germline V gene, CDR1 is MDHEN and CDR2 is SYDVKM. V dropped 6 bases and J dropped 5 bases, with 18 bases sitting between them. The CDR3: CASRPTGLGRDTQYF. For the CDR3, the DNA is TGTGCCAGCAGGCCTACAGGGTTGGGTAGAGATACGCAGTATTTT.

A word on this clone: The sample carries other DNA sequences with the same CDR3. The chain has TRBV5-1 and TRBJ2-7, with 7 bases identical to TRBD1. The J segment lost 0 bases and the V segment lost 4 bases, leaving 4 bases of the junction unmatched. Per germline, CDR1 SGHRS and CDR2 YFSETQ. This CDR3 has 14 residues. The CDR3 region is CASSLTGTSYEQYF. The CDR3 DNA reads TGCGCCAGCAGCCTGACAGGGACCTCCTACGAGCAGTACTTC.

This clone has only a few counts. The chain carries TRBV15 and TRBJ2-3; D gene unclear. Trimming stripped 3 bases from V and 14 bases from J, with 18 bases between. The CDR3 has 13 residues. Germline-derived CDR1 and CDR2 are LNHNV and YYDKDF (reference sequence). CDR3 protein: CATSSDFTRRSYF. DNA for the CDR3: TGTGCCACCAGCAGCGATTTTACCCGAAGGTCGTATTTT.

The chain links TRBV5-1 to TRBJ1-2, with 7 bases matching TRBD1. This CDR3 is built from 15 residues. J was trimmed by 5 bases and V by 4 bases; bases with no gene match: 11. The V gene's germline CDR1 is SGHRS and CDR2 YFSETQ. In DNA, the CDR3 is TGCGCCAGCAGCCGTACTGGGACAGTCGAGTATGGCTACACCTTC. Translation gives CASSRTGTVEYGYTF.

The rearrangement joins TRBV25-1 to TRBJ1-4; TRBD1 might be the D (5 bases). CDR1 and CDR2 (germline): MGHDK, SYGVNS. CDR3 length: 15 residues. Trimming removed 2 bases at V and 6 bases at J, with 13 bases between. The CDR3 protein is CASSEVDSYYEKLFF. The CDR3 coding sequence is TGTGCCAGCAGTGAAGTAGACAGTTACTATGAAAAACTGTTTTTT.

This clone was observed many times. The chain recombines TRBV28 with TRBJ1-5; 7 nucleotides match TRBD1. The CDR3 consists of 16 residues. The trim removed 5 bases at V and 1 base at J, leaving 8 bases unmatched. Looked up from germline, CDR1 is MDHEN and CDR2 is SYDVKM. CDR3 residues: CASSPTRQGSNQPQHF. The CDR3 nucleotides are TGTGCCAGCAGTCCCACGCGACAGGGAAGCAATCAGCCCCAGCATTTT.